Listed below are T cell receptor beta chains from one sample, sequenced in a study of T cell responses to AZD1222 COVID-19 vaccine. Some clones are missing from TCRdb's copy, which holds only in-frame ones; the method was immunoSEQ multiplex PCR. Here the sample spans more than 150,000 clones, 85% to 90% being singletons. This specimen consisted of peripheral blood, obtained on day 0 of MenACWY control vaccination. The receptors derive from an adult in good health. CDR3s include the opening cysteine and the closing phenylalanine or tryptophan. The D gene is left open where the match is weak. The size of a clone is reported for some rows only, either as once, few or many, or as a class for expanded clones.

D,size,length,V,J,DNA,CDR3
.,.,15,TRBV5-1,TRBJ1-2,TGCGCCAGCAGCTTGGCAGAGGCTGGTAACTATGGCTACACCTTC,CASSLAEAGNYGYTF
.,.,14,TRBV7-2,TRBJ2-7,TGTGCCAGCAGCTTAGGCCAGGGGGGCTACGAGCAGTACTTC,CASSLGQGGYEQYF
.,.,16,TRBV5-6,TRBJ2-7,TGTGCCAGCAGCCCGTGGGGGGACTGGTTCTCCTACGAGCAGTACTTC,CASSPWGDWFSYEQYF
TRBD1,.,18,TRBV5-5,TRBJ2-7,TGTGCCAGCAGCTTGAGATCAATCCGGGGACAGGGGGACTACGAGCAGTACTTC,CASSLRSIRGQGDYEQYF
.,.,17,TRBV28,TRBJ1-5,TGTGCCAGCAGCTCTCCCGGCAGGCGATATAGCAATCAGCCCCAGCATTTT,CASSSPGRRYSNQPQHF
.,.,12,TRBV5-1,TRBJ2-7,TGCGCCAGCAGCCTCCAGGGATGGGTAGAGTACTTC,CASSLQGWVEYF
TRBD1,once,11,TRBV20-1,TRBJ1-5,TGCAGTGTTCGTTGGCCGGGACAGGGCGATTTT,CSVRWPGQGDF
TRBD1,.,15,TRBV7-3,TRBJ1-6,TGTGCCAGCAGCGAGACCGGGACAGTGGGATCACCCCTCCACTTT,CASSETGTVGSPLHF
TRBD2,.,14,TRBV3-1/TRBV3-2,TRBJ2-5,TGTGCCAGCAGCTACGGGGGGGTCCAAGAGACCCAGTACTTC,CASSYGGVQETQYF
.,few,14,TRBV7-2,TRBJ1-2,TGTGCCAGCAGCTTAGACCCAGGTATCTATGGCTACACCTTC,CASSLDPGIYGYTF
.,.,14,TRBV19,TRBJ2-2,TGTGCCAGTAGCCTGGGGGGCAGGGACGGGGAGCTGTTTTTT,CASSLGGRDGELFF
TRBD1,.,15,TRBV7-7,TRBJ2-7,TGTGCCAGCAGCCCGGGCGGGACAGGGGGGAGTGAGCAGTACTTC,CASSPGGTGGSEQYF
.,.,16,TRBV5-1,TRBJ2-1,TGCGCCAGCAGCTTGGATTGGGGGGGCCCCTACAATGAGCAGTTCTTC,CASSLDWGGPYNEQFF
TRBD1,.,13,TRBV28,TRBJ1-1,TGTGCCAGCAGTAGGGACAGGGTCACTGAAGCTTTCTTT,CASSRDRVTEAFF
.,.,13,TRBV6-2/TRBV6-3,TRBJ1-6,TGTGCCAGCAGTCCCATACTGAATTCACCCCTCCACTTT,CASSPILNSPLHF
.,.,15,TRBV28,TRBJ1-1,TGTGCCAGCAGTTTCGCACAGCTAATGAACACTGAAGCTTTCTTT,CASSFAQLMNTEAFF
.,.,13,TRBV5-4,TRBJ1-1,TGTGCCAGCAGCTTGTGGGGGGCCACTGAAGCTTTCTTT,CASSLWGATEAFF
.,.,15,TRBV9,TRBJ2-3,TGTGCCAGCAGCCCCACCCACTTGAGCACAGATACGCAGTATTTT,CASSPTHLSTDTQYF
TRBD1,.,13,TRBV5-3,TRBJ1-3,TGTGCCAGAAGCTTGCAGGGGGGAGGCACCATATATTTT,CARSLQGGGTIYF
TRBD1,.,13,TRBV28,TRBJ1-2,TGTGCCAGCAGTTTATCCAGGGGGTTAGACTACACCTTC,CASSLSRGLDYTF
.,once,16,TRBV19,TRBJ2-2,TGTGCCAGTAGTCCGGAAAGGGGGGCGAACACCGGGGAGCTGTTTTTT,CASSPERGANTGELFF
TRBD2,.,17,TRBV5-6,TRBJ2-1,TGTGCCAGCAGCTTTTCCCCCCAGCGGGAGACTTCGCATGAGCAGTTCTTC,CASSFSPQRETSHEQFF
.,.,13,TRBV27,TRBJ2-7,TGTGCCAGCAGACATGGGGCAGACAGTGAGCAGTACTTC,CASRHGADSEQYF
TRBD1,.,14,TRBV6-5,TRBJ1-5,TGTGCCAGCAGCCAAGGACAGGGAAGTCAGCCCCAGCATTTT,CASSQGQGSQPQHF
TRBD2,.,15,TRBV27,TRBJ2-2,TGTGCCAGCAGTTTATCGCGGGGGGGGACCGGGGAGCTGTTTTTT,CASSLSRGGTGELFF
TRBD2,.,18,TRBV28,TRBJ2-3,TGTGCCAGCACCCTGACTAAGCTAGCGGGGGGCCCCACAGATACGCAGTATTTT,CASTLTKLAGGPTDTQYF
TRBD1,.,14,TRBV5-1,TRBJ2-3,TGCGCCAGCAGCGGAGGACAGGCCGTAGATACGCAGTATTTT,CASSGGQAVDTQYF
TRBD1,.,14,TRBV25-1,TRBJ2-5,TGTGCCACCTTACAGGGGGGTCCCCAAGAGACCCAGTACTTC,CATLQGGPQETQYF
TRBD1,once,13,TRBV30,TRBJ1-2,TGTGCCTGGAGTGGACAGGGGAACTATGGCTACACCTTC,CAWSGQGNYGYTF
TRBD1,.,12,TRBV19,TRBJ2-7,TGTGCCAGTAGTACAGGGGGCTACGAGCAGTACTTC,CASSTGGYEQYF
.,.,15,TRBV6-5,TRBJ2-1,TGTGCCAGCAGTTACTCGAGGGCCCTAAGCAATGAGCAGTTCTTC,CASSYSRALSNEQFF
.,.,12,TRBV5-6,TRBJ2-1,TGTGCCAGCAGCGGGGAACCCGATGAGCAGTTCTTC,CASSGEPDEQFF
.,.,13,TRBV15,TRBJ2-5,TGTGCCACCAGCAGCTTGGGGGGAACGGGCCAGTACTTC,CATSSLGGTGQYF
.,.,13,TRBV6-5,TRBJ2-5,TGTGCCAGCAGGGGCCGATACCAAGAGACCCAGTACTTC,CASRGRYQETQYF
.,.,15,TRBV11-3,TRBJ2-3,TGTGCCAGCAGCTTAGTAGGGGCGCGCGCAGATACGCAGTATTTT,CASSLVGARADTQYF